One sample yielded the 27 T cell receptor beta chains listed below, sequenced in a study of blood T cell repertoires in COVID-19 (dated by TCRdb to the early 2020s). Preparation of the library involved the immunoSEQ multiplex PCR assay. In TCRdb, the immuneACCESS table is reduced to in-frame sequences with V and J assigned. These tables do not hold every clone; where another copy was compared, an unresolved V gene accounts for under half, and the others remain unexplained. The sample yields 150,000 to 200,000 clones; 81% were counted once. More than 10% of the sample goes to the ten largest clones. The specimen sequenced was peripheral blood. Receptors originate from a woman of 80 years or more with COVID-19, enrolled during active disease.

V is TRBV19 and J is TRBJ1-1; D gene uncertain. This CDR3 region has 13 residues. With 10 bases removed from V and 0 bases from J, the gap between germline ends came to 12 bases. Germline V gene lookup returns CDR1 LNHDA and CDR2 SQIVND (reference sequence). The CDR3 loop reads CAISGQVNTEAFF. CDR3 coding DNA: TGTGCCATTTCTGGGCAGGTGAACACTGAAGCTTTCTTT.

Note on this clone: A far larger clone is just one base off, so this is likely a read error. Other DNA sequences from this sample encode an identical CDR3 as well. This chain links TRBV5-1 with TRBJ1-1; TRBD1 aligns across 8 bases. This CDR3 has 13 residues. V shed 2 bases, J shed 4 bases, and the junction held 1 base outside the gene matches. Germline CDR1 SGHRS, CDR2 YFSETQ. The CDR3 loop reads CASSLTGGTEAFF. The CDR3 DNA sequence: TGCGCCAGCAGCTTAACAGGGGGCACTGAAGCTTTCTTT.

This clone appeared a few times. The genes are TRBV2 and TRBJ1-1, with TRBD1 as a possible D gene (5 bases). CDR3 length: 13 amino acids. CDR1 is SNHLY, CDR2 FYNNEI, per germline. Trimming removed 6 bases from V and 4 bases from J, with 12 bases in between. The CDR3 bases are TGTGCCAGCAGAGCCACAAGGGGCACTGAAGCTTTCTTT. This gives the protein CASRATRGTEAFF.

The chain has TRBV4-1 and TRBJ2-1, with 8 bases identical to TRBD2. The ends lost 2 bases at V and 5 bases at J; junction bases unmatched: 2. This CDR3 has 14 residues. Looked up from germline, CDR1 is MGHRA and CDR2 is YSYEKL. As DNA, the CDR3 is TGCGCCAGCAGCCAACGGCGGGGGGACAATGAGCAGTTCTTC. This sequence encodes CASSQRRGDNEQFF.

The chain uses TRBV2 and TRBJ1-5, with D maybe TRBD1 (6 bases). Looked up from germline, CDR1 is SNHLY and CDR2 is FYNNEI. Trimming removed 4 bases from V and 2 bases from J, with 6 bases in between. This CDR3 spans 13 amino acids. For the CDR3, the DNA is TGTGCCAGCAGTGGACAGGGCAATCAGCCCCAGCATTTT. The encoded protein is CASSGQGNQPQHF.

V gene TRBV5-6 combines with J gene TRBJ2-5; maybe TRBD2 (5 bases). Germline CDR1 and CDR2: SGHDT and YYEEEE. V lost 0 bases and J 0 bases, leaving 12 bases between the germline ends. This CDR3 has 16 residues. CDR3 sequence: CASSLDGLMYQETQYF. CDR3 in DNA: TGTGCCAGCAGCTTGGACGGACTGATGTACCAAGAGACCCAGTACTTC.

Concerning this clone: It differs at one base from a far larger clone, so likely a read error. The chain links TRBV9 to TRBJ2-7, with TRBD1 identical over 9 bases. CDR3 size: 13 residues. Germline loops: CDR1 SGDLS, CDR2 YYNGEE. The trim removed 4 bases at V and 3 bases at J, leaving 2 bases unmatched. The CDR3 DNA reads TGTGCCAGCAGCCTGGGACAGGGCTACGAGCAGTACTTC. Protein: CASSLGQGYEQYF.

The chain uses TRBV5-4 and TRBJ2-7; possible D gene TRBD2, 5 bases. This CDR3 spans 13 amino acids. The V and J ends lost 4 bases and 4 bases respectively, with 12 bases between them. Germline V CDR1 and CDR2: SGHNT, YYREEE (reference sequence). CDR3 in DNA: TGTGCCAGCAGCGCGGCACTAGGGTACGAGCAGTACTTC. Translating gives CASSAALGYEQYF.

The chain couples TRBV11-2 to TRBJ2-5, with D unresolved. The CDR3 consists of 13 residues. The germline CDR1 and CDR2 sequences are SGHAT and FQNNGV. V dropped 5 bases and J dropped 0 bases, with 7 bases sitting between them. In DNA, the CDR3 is TGTGCCAGCAGCCCTCCGTACCAAGAGACCCAGTACTTC. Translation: CASSPPYQETQYF. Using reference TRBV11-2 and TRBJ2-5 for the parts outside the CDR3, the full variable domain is EAGVAQSPRYKIIEKRQSVAFWCNPISGHATLYWYQQILGQGPKLLIQFQNNGVVDDSQLPKDRFSAERLKGVDSTLKIQPAKLEDSAVYLCASSPPYQETQYFGPGTRLLVL.

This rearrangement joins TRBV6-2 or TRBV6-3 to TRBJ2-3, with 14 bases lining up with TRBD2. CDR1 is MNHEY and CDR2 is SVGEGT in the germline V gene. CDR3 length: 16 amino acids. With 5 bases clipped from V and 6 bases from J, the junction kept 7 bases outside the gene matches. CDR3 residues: CASSQGLAGVPDTQYF. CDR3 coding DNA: TGTGCCAGCAGTCAGGGACTAGCGGGGGTCCCGGATACGCAGTATTTT.

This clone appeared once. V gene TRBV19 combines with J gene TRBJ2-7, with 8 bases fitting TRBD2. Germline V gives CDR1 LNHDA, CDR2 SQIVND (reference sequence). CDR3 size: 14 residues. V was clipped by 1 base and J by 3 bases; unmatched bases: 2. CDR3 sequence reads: CASSIGSGGYEQYF. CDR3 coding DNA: TGTGCCAGTAGTATAGGGAGCGGGGGCTACGAGCAGTACTTC.

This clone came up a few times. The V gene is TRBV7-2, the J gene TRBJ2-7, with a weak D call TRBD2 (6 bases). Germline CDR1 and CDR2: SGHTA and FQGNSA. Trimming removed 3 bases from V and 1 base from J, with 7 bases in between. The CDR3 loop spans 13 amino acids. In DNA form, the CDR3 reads TGTGCCAGCAGCTTGGCGGGGTCCTACGAGCAGTACTTC. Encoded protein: CASSLAGSYEQYF.

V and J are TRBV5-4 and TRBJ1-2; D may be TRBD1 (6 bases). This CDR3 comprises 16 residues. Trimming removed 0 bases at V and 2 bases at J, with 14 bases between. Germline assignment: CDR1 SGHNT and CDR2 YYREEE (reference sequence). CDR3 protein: CASSLDRGTPNYGYTF. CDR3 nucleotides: TGTGCCAGCAGCTTGGATCGAGGGACACCGAACTATGGCTACACCTTC.

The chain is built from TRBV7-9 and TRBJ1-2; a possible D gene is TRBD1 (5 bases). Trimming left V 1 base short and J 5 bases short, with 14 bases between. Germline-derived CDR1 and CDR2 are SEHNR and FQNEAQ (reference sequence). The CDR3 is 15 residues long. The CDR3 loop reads CASSLGAGPQYGYTF. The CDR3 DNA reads TGTGCCAGCAGCTTAGGGGCAGGGCCCCAATATGGCTACACCTTC.

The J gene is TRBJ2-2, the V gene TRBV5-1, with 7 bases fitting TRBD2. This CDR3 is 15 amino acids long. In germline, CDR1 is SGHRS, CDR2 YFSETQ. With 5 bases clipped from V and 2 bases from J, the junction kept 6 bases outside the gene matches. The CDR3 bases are TGCGCCAGCAGGGGAGGGGCGCCAAACACCGGGGAGCTGTTTTTT. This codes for CASRGGAPNTGELFF.

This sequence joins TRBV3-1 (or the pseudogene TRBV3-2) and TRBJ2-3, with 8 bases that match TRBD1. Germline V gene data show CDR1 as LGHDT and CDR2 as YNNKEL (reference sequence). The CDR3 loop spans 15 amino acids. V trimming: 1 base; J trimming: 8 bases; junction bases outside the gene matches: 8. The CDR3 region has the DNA TGTGCCAGCAGCCAAGTACAGGGGGTTGGGGGTACGCAGTATTTT. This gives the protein CASSQVQGVGGTQYF.

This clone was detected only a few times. The CDR3 spells CASSLAEGASAYEQYF. For the CDR3, the DNA is TGTGCCAGCAGCTTAGCGGAGGGAGCATCGGCCTACGAGCAGTACTTC. V usage is TRBV7-6 and J usage is TRBJ2-7; TRBD2 is a possible D gene (6 bases). V lost 0 bases and J 2 bases, leaving 14 bases between the germline ends. This CDR3 is built from 16 residues. Germline CDR1 SGHVS, CDR2 FNYEAQ.

The CDR3 loop reads CASSPSESSYEQYF. The CDR3 bases are TGTGCCAGCAGTCCCAGCGAAAGCTCCTACGAGCAGTACTTC. This chain uses TRBV2 with TRBJ2-7; D is undetermined. Per germline, CDR1 SNHLY and CDR2 FYNNEI. CDR3 length equals 14 residues. The V end lost 5 bases, the J end lost 0 bases, and 11 bases lay between the germline ends.

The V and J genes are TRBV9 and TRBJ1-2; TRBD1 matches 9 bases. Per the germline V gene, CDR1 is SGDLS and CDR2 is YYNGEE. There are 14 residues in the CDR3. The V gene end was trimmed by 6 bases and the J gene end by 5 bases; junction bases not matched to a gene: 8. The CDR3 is CASKAAGQGYGYTF. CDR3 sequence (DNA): TGTGCCAGCAAAGCGGCGGGACAGGGATATGGCTACACCTTC.

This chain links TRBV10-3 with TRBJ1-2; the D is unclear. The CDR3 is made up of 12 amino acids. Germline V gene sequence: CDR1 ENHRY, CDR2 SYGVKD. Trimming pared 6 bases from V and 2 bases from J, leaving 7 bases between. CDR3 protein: CAIRTVNYGYTF. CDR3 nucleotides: TGTGCCATCAGAACAGTAAACTATGGCTACACCTTC.

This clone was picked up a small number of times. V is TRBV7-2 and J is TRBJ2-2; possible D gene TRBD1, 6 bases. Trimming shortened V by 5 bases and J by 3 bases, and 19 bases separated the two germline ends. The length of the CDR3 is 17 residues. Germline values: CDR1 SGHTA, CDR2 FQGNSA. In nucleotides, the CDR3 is TGTGCCAGCAGCCTCTTAGGGGGTCTAGGGTACACCGGGGAGCTGTTTTTT. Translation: CASSLLGGLGYTGELFF.

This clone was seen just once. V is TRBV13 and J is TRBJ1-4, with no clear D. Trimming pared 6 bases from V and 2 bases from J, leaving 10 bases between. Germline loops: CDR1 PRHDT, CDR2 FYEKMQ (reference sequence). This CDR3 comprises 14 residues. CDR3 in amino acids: CASRPGRTNEKLFF. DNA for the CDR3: TGTGCCAGCAGGCCAGGTCGCACTAATGAAAAACTGTTTTTT.

The DNA of the CDR3 is TGTGCCAGCAGCTTCGATGGGGGCGGCTATGGCTACACCTTC. Translating gives CASSFDGGGYGYTF. This chain joins TRBV7-9 and TRBJ1-2; perhaps TRBD1 as D (6 bases). CDR3 length: 14 amino acids. V was pared by 3 bases and J by 4 bases, with 12 bases between. Germline-derived CDR1 and CDR2 are SEHNR and FQNEAQ (reference sequence). Drawing the rest from reference TRBV7-9 and TRBJ1-2, the complete variable domain is DTGVSQNPRHKITKRGQNVTFRCDPISEHNRLYWYRQTLGQGPEFLTYFQNEAQLEKSRLLSDRFSAERPKGSFSTLEIQRTEQGDSAMYLCASSFDGGGYGYTFGSGTRLTVV.

CDR3 amino acids: CASSFGGAYNSPLHF. CDR3 bases: TGCGCCAGCAGCTTCGGCGGAGCCTATAATTCACCCCTCCACTTT. J is TRBJ1-6 and V is TRBV5-1; no clear D gene. Germline CDR1 is SGHRS and CDR2 is YFSETQ. The CDR3 totals 15 residues. The V and J ends lost 2 bases and 2 bases respectively, with 8 bases between them.

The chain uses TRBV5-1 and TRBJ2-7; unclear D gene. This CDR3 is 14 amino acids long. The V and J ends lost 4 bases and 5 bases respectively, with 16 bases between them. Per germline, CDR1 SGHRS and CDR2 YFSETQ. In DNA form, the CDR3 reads TGCGCCAGCAGCCTTGGCGGTAGTATCGACGAGCAGTACTTC. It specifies CASSLGGSIDEQYF.

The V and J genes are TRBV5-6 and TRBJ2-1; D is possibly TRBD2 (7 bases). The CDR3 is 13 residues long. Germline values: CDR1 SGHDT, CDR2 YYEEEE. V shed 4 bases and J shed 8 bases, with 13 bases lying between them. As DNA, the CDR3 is TGTGCCAGCAGCGGGGGGGCCCCCGATGAGCAGTTCTTC. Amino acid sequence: CASSGGAPDEQFF.

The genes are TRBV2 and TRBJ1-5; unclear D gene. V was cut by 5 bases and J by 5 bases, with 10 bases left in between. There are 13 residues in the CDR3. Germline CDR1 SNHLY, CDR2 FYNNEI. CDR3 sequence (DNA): TGTGCCAGCAGTCGGGGTGAGGATCAGCCCCAGCATTTT. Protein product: CASSRGEDQPQHF.